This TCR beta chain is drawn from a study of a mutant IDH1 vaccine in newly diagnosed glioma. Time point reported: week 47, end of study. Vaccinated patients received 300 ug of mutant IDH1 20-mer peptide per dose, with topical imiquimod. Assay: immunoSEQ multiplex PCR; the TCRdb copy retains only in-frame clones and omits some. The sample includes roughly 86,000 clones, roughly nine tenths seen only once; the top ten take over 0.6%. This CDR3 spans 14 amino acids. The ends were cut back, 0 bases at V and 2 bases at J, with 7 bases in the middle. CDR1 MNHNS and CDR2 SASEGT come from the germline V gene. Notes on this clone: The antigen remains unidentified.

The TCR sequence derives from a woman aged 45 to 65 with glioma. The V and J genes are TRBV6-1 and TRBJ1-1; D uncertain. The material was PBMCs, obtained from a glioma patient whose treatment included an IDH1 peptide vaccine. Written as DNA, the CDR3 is TGTGCCAGCAGTGAAGCCGTACCTAACACTGAAGCTTTCTTT. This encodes CASSEAVPNTEAFF.